The 19 T cell receptor beta chains below all came from one sample that was sequenced in a study of blood T cell repertoires in COVID-19. TCRdb's copy holds only in-frame clones and misses some; the assay was immunoSEQ multiplex PCR. The data hold roughly 300,000 clones, with around 90% observed a single time. Sequenced input: peripheral blood. All receptors come from a man aged 18 to 29 who had recovered from COVID-19.

J is TRBJ2-3 and V is TRBV11-2; TRBD2 aligns across 10 bases. The CDR3 length is 18 residues. Germline V gene data show CDR1 as SGHAT and CDR2 as FQNNGV. Trimming at V came to 1 base and at J to 2 bases, leaving 9 bases not matched to a gene. The CDR3 loop reads CASSLGSSGGALTDTQYF. The CDR3 region has the DNA TGTGCCAGCAGCTTAGGGTCAAGCGGGGGGGCCCTCACAGATACGCAGTATTTT. Combining the CDR3 with reference TRBV11-2 and TRBJ2-3 gives the whole variable domain EAGVAQSPRYKIIEKRQSVAFWCNPISGHATLYWYQQILGQGPKLLIQFQNNGVVDDSQLPKDRFSAERLKGVDSTLKIQPAKLEDSAVYLCASSLGSSGGALTDTQYFGPGTRLTVL.

The chain couples TRBV28 to TRBJ1-2; 8 bases are shared with TRBD1. V was clipped by 11 bases and J by 8 bases; unmatched bases: 10. The CDR3 contains 12 residues. CDR1 is MDHEN and CDR2 is SYDVKM in the germline V gene. The CDR3 DNA sequence: TGTGCCTCGAGACAGGGGCTCAGGGGCTACACCTTC. Its protein is CASRQGLRGYTF.

The genes are TRBV27 and TRBJ1-1; D ambiguous. CDR1 and CDR2 from the germline V gene are MNHEY and SMNVEV (reference sequence). Trimming removed 1 base from V and 10 bases from J, with 16 bases in between. CDR3 length equals 14 residues. For the CDR3, the DNA is TGTGCCAGCAGTTTATACGGCCCTGAGGATGGAGCTTTCTTT. Translated: CASSLYGPEDGAFF.

CDR3 amino acids: CASSFGSNSGNTIYF. The CDR3, as DNA: TGTGCCAGCAGCTTCGGGTCCAACTCTGGAAACACCATATATTTT. The chain recombines TRBV5-4 with TRBJ1-3; D is ambiguous. The CDR3 totals 15 residues. The germline V gene encodes CDR1 SGHNT and CDR2 YYREEE (reference sequence). V dropped 2 bases and J dropped 0 bases, with 9 bases sitting between them.

CDR3 loop: CASSPGTGVETQYF. The DNA for the CDR3 is TGCGCCAGCAGCCCAGGGACAGGGGTAGAGACCCAGTACTTC. The chain has TRBV5-1 and TRBJ2-5; 10 bases are shared with TRBD1. CDR1 is SGHRS, CDR2 YFSETQ, per germline. CDR3 length: 14 residues. J gave up 4 bases and V 4 bases, and 4 bases lay outside the gene matches. Variable domain in full (rest from reference TRBV5-1 and TRBJ2-5): KAGVTQTPRYLIKTRGQQVTLSCSPISGHRSVSWYQQTPGQGLQFLFEYFSETQRNKGNFPGRFSGRQFSNSRSEMNVSTLELGDSALYLCASSPGTGVETQYFGPGTRLLVL.

The rearrangement joins TRBV10-3 to TRBJ2-3; TRBD2 matches at 7 bases. The CDR3 has 16 residues. CDR1 ENHRY and CDR2 SYGVKD come from the germline V gene. J lost 2 bases, V lost 4 bases, and 9 bases had no gene match. The CDR3 nucleotides read TGTGCCATCAGTGGAGGAAGCGGGGCGACCACAGATACGCAGTATTTT. Translated: CAISGGSGATTDTQYF.

The chain combines TRBV4-1 with TRBJ2-1; TRBD2 is a possible D gene (5 bases). Germline values: CDR1 MGHRA, CDR2 YSYEKL. Trimming pared 2 bases from V and 8 bases from J, leaving 16 bases between. This CDR3 spans 15 amino acids. As DNA, the CDR3 is TGCGCCAGCAGCCAAAATTATCTGGCGGGTGATGAGCAGTTCTTC. This gives the protein CASSQNYLAGDEQFF.

CDR3 region: CASSPDRELNTEAFF. For the CDR3, the DNA is TGTGCCAGCAGCCCAGACAGGGAACTGAACACTGAAGCTTTCTTT. The gene calls are TRBV3-1 (or the pseudogene TRBV3-2) and TRBJ1-1; 7 nucleotides align to TRBD1. The CDR3 runs 15 residues. In germline, CDR1 is LGHDT, CDR2 YNNKEL (reference sequence). Trimming removed 4 bases from V and 0 bases from J; junction bases left unmatched: 5.

The rearrangement links TRBV9 to TRBJ1-5; D is unclear. V gave up 0 bases and J gave up 7 bases, with 5 bases separating them. The CDR3 has 12 residues. The germline V gene encodes CDR1 SGDLS and CDR2 YYNGEE. CDR3 region: CASSVGEQPQHF. In DNA form, the CDR3 reads TGTGCCAGCAGCGTAGGAGAACAGCCCCAGCATTTT.

The chain links TRBV6-6 to TRBJ2-2, with TRBD2 identical over 9 bases. The trim removed 6 bases at V and 4 bases at J, leaving 9 bases unmatched. CDR1 MNHNY and CDR2 SVGAGI come from the germline V gene (reference sequence). The CDR3 totals 16 residues. The CDR3 here is CASRSSAGGGTGELFF. As DNA, the CDR3 is TGTGCCAGCAGGTCCTCAGCGGGAGGCGGCACCGGGGAGCTGTTTTTT.

This chain uses TRBV29-1 with TRBJ2-3, with 9 bases identical to TRBD1. Germline-derived CDR1 and CDR2 are SQVTM and ANQGSEA. The V gene end was trimmed by 1 base and the J gene end by 3 bases; junction bases not matched to a gene: 8. This CDR3 is built from 16 residues. CDR3 sequence: CSVEGGTGLGTDTQYF. The CDR3 DNA reads TGCAGCGTTGAAGGCGGGACAGGGCTCGGGACAGATACGCAGTATTTT.

This clone has a single count. This chain joins TRBV3-1 (or the pseudogene TRBV3-2) and TRBJ1-2; D is ambiguous. The V gene's germline CDR1 is LGHDT and CDR2 YNNKEL (reference sequence). This CDR3 contains 16 residues. Trimming removed 1 base from V and 7 bases from J, with 19 bases in between. CDR3 in amino acids: CASSQGVEVVIVGYTF. As DNA, the CDR3 is TGTGCCAGCAGCCAAGGGGTGGAGGTTGTTATTGTTGGCTACACCTTC.

The chain links TRBV11-2 to TRBJ2-3; 7 bases fit TRBD2. Losses at the gene ends were 0 bases for V and 4 bases for J; bases not matched to a gene: 7. There are 16 residues in the CDR3. Germline lookup yields CDR1 SGHAT and CDR2 FQNNGV. The CDR3 nucleotides read TGTGCCAGCAGCTTAGATTACGAGGGAGGGTCAGATACGCAGTATTTT. Translating gives CASSLDYEGGSDTQYF.

The genes are TRBV24-1 and TRBJ2-2; 8 bases align to TRBD1. The germline CDR1 and CDR2 sequences are KGHDR and SFDVKD. J lost 3 bases, V lost 6 bases, and 5 bases had no gene match. The CDR3 is 15 amino acids. The CDR3 protein is CATSKTGDDTGELFF. In DNA form, the CDR3 reads TGTGCCACCAGTAAGACAGGGGATGACACCGGGGAGCTGTTTTTT.

Concerning this clone: Other DNA sequences within the sample encode an identical CDR3. CDR3 sequence reads: CASSPSRGSNQPQHF. For the CDR3, the DNA is TGTGCCAGCAGCCCGTCCAGGGGTAGCAATCAGCCCCAGCATTTT. The V call is TRBV6-5, the J call TRBJ1-5, with a tentative D call TRBD1 (6 bases). The V end was cut by 6 bases, the J end by 0 bases, with 12 bases between. The CDR3 contains 15 residues. Germline-derived CDR1 and CDR2 are MNHEY and SVGAGI.

This chain joins TRBV3-1 (or the pseudogene TRBV3-2) and TRBJ1-1; D is perhaps TRBD1 (5 bases). CDR1 is LGHDT, CDR2 YNNKEL, per germline (reference sequence). CDR3 length equals 14 residues. Trimming removed 4 bases from V and 1 base from J, with 10 bases in between. The CDR3 bases are TGTGCCAGCAGCCCGTTGGGGGGGAACACTGAAGCTTTCTTT. This codes for CASSPLGGNTEAFF.

V gene TRBV29-1 combines with J gene TRBJ2-7, with 7 bases aligning to TRBD1. J was trimmed by 5 bases and V by 7 bases; bases with no gene match: 11. The CDR3 covers 13 residues. Germline V gives CDR1 SQVTM, CDR2 ANQGSEA. CDR3 sequence reads: CSASPTGENEQYF. The CDR3 DNA sequence: TGCAGCGCATCCCCCACAGGGGAGAACGAGCAGTACTTC.

This chain links TRBV5-1 with TRBJ2-2; tentatively, D is TRBD1 (5 bases). CDR3 length: 15 amino acids. The V end was cut by 2 bases, the J end by 7 bases, with 15 bases between. Germline lookup yields CDR1 SGHRS and CDR2 YFSETQ. CDR3 loop: CASSFGRAFYGELFF. In DNA form, the CDR3 reads TGCGCCAGCAGCTTTGGCAGGGCTTTTTACGGGGAGCTGTTTTTT. The complete variable domain, with remaining parts taken from reference TRBV5-1 and TRBJ2-2, reads KAGVTQTPRYLIKTRGQQVTLSCSPISGHRSVSWYQQTPGQGLQFLFEYFSETQRNKGNFPGRFSGRQFSNSRSEMNVSTLELGDSALYLCASSFGRAFYGELFFGEGSRLTVL.

The genes are TRBV19 and TRBJ2-1; D is unresolved. Looked up from germline, CDR1 is LNHDA and CDR2 is SQIVND (reference sequence). The germline V and J ends were trimmed by 3 bases and 8 bases, with 14 bases remaining between them. The CDR3 covers 14 residues. The CDR3 DNA sequence: TGTGCCAGTAGTATCCGTTCCTTCGTCGATGAGCAGTTCTTC. Its protein product is CASSIRSFVDEQFF.